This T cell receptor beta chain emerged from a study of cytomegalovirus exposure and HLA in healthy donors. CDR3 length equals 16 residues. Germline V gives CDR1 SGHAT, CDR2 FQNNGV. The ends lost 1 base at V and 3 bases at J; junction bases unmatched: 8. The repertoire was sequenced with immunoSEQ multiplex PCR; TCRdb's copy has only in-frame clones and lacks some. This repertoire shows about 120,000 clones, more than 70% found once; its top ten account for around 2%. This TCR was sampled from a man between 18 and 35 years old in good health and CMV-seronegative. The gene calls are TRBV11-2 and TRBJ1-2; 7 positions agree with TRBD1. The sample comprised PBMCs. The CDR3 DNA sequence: TGTGCCAGCAGCTTAGTACCCACAGGGGTATACTATGGCTACACCTTC. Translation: CASSLVPTGVYYGYTF. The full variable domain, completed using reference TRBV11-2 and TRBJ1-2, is EAGVAQSPRYKIIEKRQSVAFWCNPISGHATLYWYQQILGQGPKLLIQFQNNGVVDDSQLPKDRFSAERLKGVDSTLKIQPAKLEDSAVYLCASSLVPTGVYYGYTFGSGTRLTVV.